This T cell receptor beta chain is drawn from a study of blood T cells in healthy people across ages. Study-level results: Roughly linearly, TCR beta diversity per million T cells fell as age increased. In long-lived donors, naive CD4+ cell counts and diversity exceeded those of aged donors.

A J-beta primer mix and a sample-barcoded 5' primer were used in a second PCR of roughly 6 to 11 cycles. Every sample gave at least 2.5 million paired-end reads containing CDR3. TCRdb fed the 5' RACE reads into MiXCR, producing one record per CDR3 protein. Here the sample spans hundreds of thousands of distinct CDR3 sequences, roughly 52% being singletons. Germline values: CDR1 SNHLY, CDR2 FYNNEI. The CDR3 contains 15 residues. Comments on this clonotype: Antigen specificity is unknown. The junction and the germline gene differ at one end; a read error may be behind it.

This clonotype originated in a man aged 25 to 40 in good health. This chain links TRBV2 with TRBJ1-5; D not resolved. Source material: blood. This CDR3 is CASGEVTYSNQPQHF. The CDR3 region has the DNA TGTGCCAGCGGTGAAGTAACTTATAGCAATCAGCCCCAGCATTTT.